A single sample is the source of the 4 T cell receptor beta chains below, sequenced in a study of shared clonotypes between healthy human individuals. Here immunoSEQ multiplex PCR was the method, and the copy in TCRdb shows in-frame clones only, minus some. The sample shows approximately 460,000 clones, roughly three quarters of them seen only once. Sequenced input: PBMCs. The receptors shown here come from a woman in her thirties or forties in good health. Some clones in this sample may be carry-over from other donors' samples.

The V gene is TRBV29-1, the J gene TRBJ1-2; D is possibly TRBD1 (6 bases). CDR1 is SQVTM and CDR2 is ANQGSEA in the germline V gene. The V end was cut by 3 bases, the J end by 0 bases, with 11 bases between. CDR3 length: 14 residues. The CDR3 bases are TGCAGCGTTGAGAGGACAGAGACTAACTATGGCTACACCTTC. Protein product: CSVERTETNYGYTF.

The sample holds many counts of this clone. Within the sample, other DNA sequences also encode this same CDR3. The chain has TRBV11-2 and TRBJ2-1; D ambiguous. Germline V gene lookup returns CDR1 SGHAT and CDR2 FQNNGV. Trimming took 0 bases from V and 0 from J, leaving 9 bases between them. The CDR3 length is 16 residues. In DNA form, the CDR3 reads TGTGCCAGCAGCTTAGACGTTGCGGTCTCCTACAATGAGCAGTTCTTC. Translated, it gives CASSLDVAVSYNEQFF. Looking up the rest from reference TRBV11-2 and TRBJ2-1 gives the full variable domain: EAGVAQSPRYKIIEKRQSVAFWCNPISGHATLYWYQQILGQGPKLLIQFQNNGVVDDSQLPKDRFSAERLKGVDSTLKIQPAKLEDSAVYLCASSLDVAVSYNEQFFGPGTRLTVL.

The sample holds many counts of this clone. The chain is built from TRBV12-5 and TRBJ2-1, with a tentative D call TRBD1 (6 bases). The CDR3 has 14 amino acids. The germline V gene encodes CDR1 LGHNT and CDR2 FRNRAP. The germline V and J ends were trimmed by 5 bases and 10 bases, with 18 bases remaining between them. The CDR3 sequence is CASGLTGYNGEQFF. The CDR3 nucleotides read TGTGCTAGTGGTCTGACAGGCTATAACGGGGAGCAGTTCTTC.

Regarding this clone: This is likely an artifact of a read error, given a far larger clone one base away. Other nucleotide sequences in the sample specify the same CDR3. This chain connects TRBV7-9 to TRBJ1-1; 7 bases are shared with TRBD1. The germline CDR1 and CDR2 sequences are SEHNR and FQNEAQ (reference sequence). This CDR3 has 18 amino acids. The CDR3: CASSPPVVGQVMNTEAFF. CDR3 nucleotides: TGTGCCAGCAGCCCACCAGTAGTCGGACAGGTGATGAACACTGAAGCCTTCTTT.